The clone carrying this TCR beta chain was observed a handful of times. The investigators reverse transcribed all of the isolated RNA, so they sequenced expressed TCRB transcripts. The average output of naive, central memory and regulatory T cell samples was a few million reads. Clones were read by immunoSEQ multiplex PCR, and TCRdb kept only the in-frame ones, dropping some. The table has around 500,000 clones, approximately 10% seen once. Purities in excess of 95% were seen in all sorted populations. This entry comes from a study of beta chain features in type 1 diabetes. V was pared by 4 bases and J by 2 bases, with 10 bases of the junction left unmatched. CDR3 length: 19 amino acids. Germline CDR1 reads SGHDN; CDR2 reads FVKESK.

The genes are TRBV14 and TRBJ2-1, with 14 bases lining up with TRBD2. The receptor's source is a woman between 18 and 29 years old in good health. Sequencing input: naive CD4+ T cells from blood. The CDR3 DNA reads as TGTGCCAGCAGCCGGACTAGCGGGAGGATCACGGGAACCTACAATGAGCAGTTCTTC. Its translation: CASSRTSGRITGTYNEQFF.